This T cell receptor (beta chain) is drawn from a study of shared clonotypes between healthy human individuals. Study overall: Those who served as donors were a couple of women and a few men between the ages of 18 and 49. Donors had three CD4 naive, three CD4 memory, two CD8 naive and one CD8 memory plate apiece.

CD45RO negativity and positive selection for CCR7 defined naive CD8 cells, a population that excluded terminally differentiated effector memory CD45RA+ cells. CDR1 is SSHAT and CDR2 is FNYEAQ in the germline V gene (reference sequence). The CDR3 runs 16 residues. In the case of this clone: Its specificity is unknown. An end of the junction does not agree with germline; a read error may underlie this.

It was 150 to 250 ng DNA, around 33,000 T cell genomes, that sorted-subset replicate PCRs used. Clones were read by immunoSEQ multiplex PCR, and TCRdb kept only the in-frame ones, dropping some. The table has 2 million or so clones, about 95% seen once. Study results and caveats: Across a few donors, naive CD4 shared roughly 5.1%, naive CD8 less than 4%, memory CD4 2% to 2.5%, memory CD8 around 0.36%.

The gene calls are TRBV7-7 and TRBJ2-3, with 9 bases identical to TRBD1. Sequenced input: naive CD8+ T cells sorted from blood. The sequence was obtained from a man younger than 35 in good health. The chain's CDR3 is CASSWPGQGSTDTQYF. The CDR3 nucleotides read TGTGCTAGCAGCTGGCCCGGACAGGGGAGCACAGATACGCAGTATTTT.